This TCR beta chain was found in a study of neurological immune-mediated disorders. TCRdb re-called the 5' RACE reads through MiXCR, storing one row per CDR3 protein. The sample lists about 69,000 distinct CDR3 sequences, roughly 3.6% occurring once. Trimming removed 5 bases from V and 5 bases from J; junction bases left unmatched: 7. This CDR3 has 15 residues. This clonotype occurred many times. This chain connects TRBV12-3 or TRBV12-4 to TRBJ1-4; 8 positions match TRBD1. Sample: PBMCs. The TCR sequence derives from a man younger than 45 with multiple sclerosis. This CDR3 is CASSPWTGSNEKLFF. CDR3 nucleotide sequence: TGTGCCAGCAGTCCTTGGACAGGGTCAAATGAAAAACTGTTTTTT.